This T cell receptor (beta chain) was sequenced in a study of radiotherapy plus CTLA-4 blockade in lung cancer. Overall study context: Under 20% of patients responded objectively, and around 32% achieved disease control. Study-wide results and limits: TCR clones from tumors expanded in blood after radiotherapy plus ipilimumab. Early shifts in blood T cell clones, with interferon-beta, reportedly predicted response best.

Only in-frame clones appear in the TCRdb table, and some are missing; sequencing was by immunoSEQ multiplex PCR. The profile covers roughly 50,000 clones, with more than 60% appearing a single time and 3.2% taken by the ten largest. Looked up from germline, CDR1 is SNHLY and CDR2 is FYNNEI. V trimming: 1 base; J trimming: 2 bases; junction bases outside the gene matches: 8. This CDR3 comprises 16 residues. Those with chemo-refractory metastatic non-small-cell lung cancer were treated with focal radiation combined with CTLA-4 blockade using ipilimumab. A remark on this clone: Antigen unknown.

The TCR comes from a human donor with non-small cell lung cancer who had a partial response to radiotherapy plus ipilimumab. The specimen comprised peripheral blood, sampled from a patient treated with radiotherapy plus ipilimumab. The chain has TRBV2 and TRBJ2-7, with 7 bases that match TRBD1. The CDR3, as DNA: TGTGCCAGCAGTGAAGTCCACCCGGGACAGACCTACGAGCAGTACTTC. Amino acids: CASSEVHPGQTYEQYF.